The 31 T cell receptor gamma chains given below trace back to one sample, sequenced in a study of intestinal T cells in coeliac disease. Using 150 to 200 ng of biopsy DNA, TRG was amplified with LymphoTrack primers. TCRdb re-called the multiplex PCR reads with CATT. The sample consists of about 1,100 gamma-chain clones, around 54% of them appearing once. Roughly 10 formalin-fixed paraffin-embedded scrolls, each 5 µm thick, supplied each case's genomic DNA. What was sequenced was a duodenal biopsy. Receptors originate from a human donor with celiac disease.

This clone is large (0.1 to 1%) in the sample. In DNA form, the CDR3 reads TGTGCCACCTGGAACTATAAGAAACTCTTT. Its protein product is CATWNYKKLF. The chain has TRGV8 and TRGJ1 or TRGJ2. The ends lost 6 bases at V and 7 bases at J; junction bases unmatched: 3. Germline V CDR1 and CDR2: VENAVY, YDSYNSRV. This CDR3 is built from 10 residues.

The V and J genes are TRGV4 and TRGJ1 or TRGJ2. The CDR3 runs to 10 residues. Germline loops: CDR1 EGSTGY, CDR2 YDSYTSSV. Trimming at V came to 5 bases and at J to 12 bases, leaving 7 bases not matched to a gene. CDR3 protein: CATWGWGKLF. DNA for the CDR3: TGTGCCACCTGGGGATGGGGGAAACTCTTT.

This sequence joins TRGV8 and TRGJ1 or TRGJ2. Germline assignment: CDR1 VENAVY and CDR2 YDSYNSRV. The CDR3 spans 16 residues. Trimming cost V 11 bases and J 0 bases; bases outside gene matches: 19. In DNA, the CDR3 is TGTGCCAGCCTGGGAAAAAGGGGGGGGAATTATTATAAGAAACTCTTT. Translation: CASLGKRGGNYYKKLF.

The V call is TRGV8, the J call TRGJ1 or TRGJ2. CDR3 length: 11 residues. The germline CDR1 and CDR2 sequences are VENAVY and YDSYNSRV. In DNA, the CDR3 is TGTGCACCTGGGCCAGGCGGTAGGAAACTCTTT. It encodes CAPGPGGRKLF.

Note on this clone: This clone may be a read error of a much larger clone one base away. No J gene was named, though the V gene is TRGV10. TRGV10 is an ORF, and what it does is uncertain. The CDR3 covers 11 residues. CDR3 bases: TGTGCTGCGTGGTATAAGAGAGGGAAACTCTTC. This translates into CAAWYKRGKLF.

Points on this clone: Being one base from a much bigger clone, this may be a read error. This chain joins TRGV4 and TRGJ1 or TRGJ2. The germline V gene has CDR1 EGSTGY and CDR2 YDSYTSSV. J lost 7 bases, V lost 2 bases, and 20 bases had no gene match. The CDR3 runs to 17 residues. CDR3: CATWDAISPYLGYKKLF. DNA for the CDR3: TGTGCCACCTGGGATGCAATCTCCCCTTATTTAGGGTATAAGAAACTCTTT.

Turning to this clone: The protein recorded in TCRdb matches a much larger clone and deviates from this DNA's translation at residue 4, suggesting a read error; the protein here is obtained by translating the DNA. V usage is TRGV4 and J usage is TRGJ1 or TRGJ2. Germline loops: CDR1 EGSTGY, CDR2 YDSYTSSV. The CDR3 length is 14 residues. CDR3 sequence (DNA): TGTGCCACCCGGGATGGGCAGAATTATTATAAGAAACTCTTT. Translation: CATRDGQNYYKKLF.

This sequence joins TRGV3 and TRGJ1 or TRGJ2. V lost 6 bases and J lost 10; bases outside the gene matches: 12. The CDR3 runs to 12 residues. In germline, CDR1 is VTNTFY, CDR2 YDVSTARD (reference sequence). CDR3 nucleotides: TGTGCCACCTGGACAGGCCTGGTGAAGAAACTCTTT. It specifies CATWTGLVKKLF.

With regard to this clone: A junction boundary mismatches the germline segment, possibly from a read error. Other DNA sequences within the sample encode an identical CDR3. The chain couples TRGV8 to TRGJP2. The CDR3 sequence is 11 residues long. Germline lookup yields CDR1 VENAVY and CDR2 YDSYNSRV. CDR3 bases: TGTGCCACCTGGACCGATTGGATCAAGACGTTC. Its protein is CATWTDWIKTF.

By share, this clone counts as large (0.1 to 1%). The chain recombines TRGV3 with TRGJ1 or TRGJ2. The CDR3 has 12 amino acids. The germline V gene encodes CDR1 VTNTFY and CDR2 YDVSTARD (reference sequence). V lost 0 bases to trimming and J lost 6 bases; unmatched junction nucleotides: 2. The CDR3 coding sequence is TGTGCCACCTGGGACAGGCGTTATAAGAAACTCTTT. Translating gives CATWDRRYKKLF.

This chain joins TRGV5P and TRGJ1 or TRGJ2. TRGV5P is a documented pseudogene. CDR3 length: 12 residues. The CDR3 reads CATWAKSFKKLF. The CDR3 DNA reads as TGTGCCACCTGGGCAAAGTCTTTCAAGAAACTCTTT.

This clone is large (0.1 to 1%). The genes are TRGV8 and TRGJP2. The germline CDR1 and CDR2 sequences are VENAVY and YDSYNSRV. This CDR3 is built from 13 residues. V lost 5 bases and J lost 3; bases outside the gene matches: 3. The CDR3 DNA sequence: TGTGCCACCTGGGCCTGTAGTGATTGGATCAAGACGTTT. This codes for CATWACSDWIKTF.

This clone was recorded once. V is TRGV9 and J is TRGJ1 or TRGJ2. Looked up from germline, CDR1 is GITISATS and CDR2 is ISYDGTV (reference sequence). Unmatched junction bases numbered 10, after V lost 6 bases and J lost 14 bases. CDR3 length: 10 amino acids. For the CDR3, the DNA is TGTGCCTTGTGGCGAGTGGAAGAACTCTTT. It translates to CALWRVEELF.

Notes on this clone: The junction departs from the called germline gene at one end, perhaps through a read error. The chain links TRGV2 to TRGJP. Looked up from germline, CDR1 is EGSNGY and CDR2 is YDSYNSKV. The CDR3 loop spans 16 amino acids. This CDR3 reads CATLGPLPSGVGQKIF. The CDR3 coding sequence is TGTGCCACCTTGGGACCTTTACCCTCAGGGGTTGGGCAAAAAATTTTC.

By share, this clone ranks as large. The chain carries TRGV9 and TRGJP2. The CDR3 has 14 residues. Germline-derived CDR1 and CDR2 are GITISATS and ISYDGTV (reference sequence). The V and J ends lost 11 bases and 3 bases, in that order; junction bases with no gene match: 12. CDR3 residues: CACNEGGSDWIKTF. In nucleotides, the CDR3 is TGTGCCTGCAACGAGGGGGGTAGTGATTGGATCAAGACGTTT.

The CDR3: CATWDGSDIVVDWIKTF. CDR3 nucleotide sequence: TGTGCCACCTGGGACGGGTCCGATATAGTAGTTGATTGGATCAAGACGTTT. The chain combines TRGV2 with TRGJP2. This CDR3 is built from 17 residues. Germline-derived CDR1 and CDR2 are EGSNGY and YDSYNSKV. Losses at the gene ends were 0 bases for V and 7 bases for J; bases not matched to a gene: 14.

As for this clone: A much larger clone differs by one base, so this may be a read error. V is TRGV3 and J is TRGJP2. Germline CDR1 reads VTNTFY; CDR2 reads YDVSTARD (reference sequence). This CDR3 is 17 amino acids long. The CDR3 loop reads CATRDRRSYSSDWIKTF. CDR3 nucleotides: TGTGCCACCCGGGACAGACGATCCTATAGTAGTGATTGGATCAAGACGTTT.

This clone counts as large. The same CDR3 also results from other DNA sequences found in this sample. CDR3 bases: TGTGCCACCTGGGATGGAACCCCGAATTATTATAAGAAACTCTTT. Its translation is CATWDGTPNYYKKLF. The chain has TRGV4 and TRGJ1 or TRGJ2. CDR3 length: 15 residues. In germline, CDR1 is EGSTGY, CDR2 YDSYTSSV. V dropped 1 base and J dropped 0; count of bases not matched to a gene: 6.

The chain links TRGV4 to TRGJ1 or TRGJ2. V lost 5 bases and J lost 0; bases outside the gene matches: 16. CDR1 EGSTGY and CDR2 YDSYTSSV come from the germline V gene. The CDR3 runs 17 residues. The CDR3 loop is CATWVLKYILNYYKKLF. For the CDR3, the DNA is TGTGCCACCTGGGTTCTCAAGTATATACTGAATTATTATAAGAAACTCTTT.

This clone is large (0.1 to 1%) by share. The genes are TRGV4 and TRGJ1 or TRGJ2. This CDR3 region has 16 residues. After removal of 1 base from V and 0 bases from J, the junction contained 9 bases not matched to a gene. Germline CDR1 is EGSTGY and CDR2 is YDSYTSSV. CDR3 sequence (DNA): TGTGCCACCTGGGATGGAACCAGACCGAATTATTATAAGAAACTCTTT. It encodes CATWDGTRPNYYKKLF.

This clone was counted only a few times. This chain joins TRGV8 and TRGJ1 or TRGJ2. This CDR3 region has 15 residues. The V gene's germline CDR1 is VENAVY and CDR2 YDSYNSRV. The CDR3 sequence: CAPGIARAFYYKKLF. The CDR3 coding sequence is TGTGCACCTGGGATAGCCCGTGCCTTTTATTATAAGAAACTCTTT.

This clone is large within its sample. The genes are TRGV9 and TRGJP1. V lost 2 bases and J lost 4; bases outside the gene matches: 1. Germline values: CDR1 GITISATS, CDR2 ISYDGTV (reference sequence). The CDR3 consists of 13 residues. CDR3 DNA sequence: TGTGCCTTGTGGGAGGACACTGGTTGGTTCAAGATATTT. This encodes CALWEDTGWFKIF.

This rearrangement joins TRGV9 to TRGJ1 or TRGJ2. J was trimmed by 4 bases and V by 5 bases; bases with no gene match: 5. The CDR3 runs 12 residues. Germline V CDR1 and CDR2: GITISATS, ISYDGTV (reference sequence). The CDR3 loop is CALWGPYYKKLF. CDR3 in DNA: TGTGCCTTGTGGGGACCATATTATAAGAAACTCTTT.

A remark on this clone: A much larger clone lies one base from this, so it may be a read error. The chain is built from TRGV9 and TRGJ1 or TRGJ2. CDR1 is GITISATS, CDR2 ISYDGTV, per germline (reference sequence). The CDR3 extends over 17 amino acids. V trimming: 0 bases; J trimming: 11 bases; junction bases outside the gene matches: 22. CDR3 in amino acids: CALWEVRASPVCSQKLF. The CDR3, as DNA: TGTGCCTTGTGGGAGGTGCGGGCTTCTCCGGTTTGTTCTCAGAAACTCTTT.

The CDR3 sequence is CACWIRHVRNYLYKKLF. The DNA for the CDR3 is TGTGCCTGCTGGATTAGGCACGTTCGAAACTACCTTTATAAGAAACTCTTT. This chain links TRGV11 with TRGJ1 or TRGJ2. TRGV11 is an open reading frame whose function is uncertain. After removal of 0 bases from V and 6 bases from J, the junction contained 14 bases not matched to a gene. This CDR3 is 17 amino acids long.

This clone was detected a few times. A much larger clone differs from this one at a single base, so this may be a read error. The chain recombines TRGV10 with TRGJP1. TRGV10 is an open reading frame, and its role is uncertain. CDR3 size: 13 residues. DNA of the CDR3: TGTGCTGCGTGGGGCCGATCTGGTTGGCTCAAGATATTT. This encodes CAAWGRSGWLKIF.

In its sample, this clone is large. This sequence joins TRGV11 and TRGJ1 or TRGJ2. Being an ORF, TRGV11 has a function that is uncertain. After removal of 2 bases from V and 10 bases from J, the junction contained 17 bases not matched to a gene. This CDR3 spans 16 amino acids. CDR3 amino acids: CACWIRLTGRGVKKLF. CDR3 bases: TGTGCCTGCTGGATTAGGCTGACGGGGCGAGGGGTCAAGAAACTCTTT.

V usage is TRGV2 and J usage is TRGJP1. Germline assignment: CDR1 EGSNGY and CDR2 YDSYNSKV. CDR3 size: 13 residues. J was trimmed by 8 bases and V by 2 bases; bases with no gene match: 5. The CDR3 loop reads CATWDAPGWFKIF. CDR3 coding DNA: TGTGCCACCTGGGACGCACCCGGTTGGTTCAAGATATTT.

By share, this clone counts as large. Other DNA sequences in the sample encode the same CDR3. The rearrangement links TRGV3 to TRGJP1. Germline-derived CDR1 and CDR2 are VTNTFY and YDVSTARD (reference sequence). Losses at the gene ends were 0 bases for V and 0 bases for J; bases not matched to a gene: 10. This CDR3 is 18 amino acids long. CDR3 in amino acids: CATWDRLPLDTTGWFKIF. The DNA for the CDR3 is TGTGCCACCTGGGACAGGCTTCCTCTAGATACCACTGGTTGGTTCAAGATATTT.

This clone was observed once. The chain employs TRGV11 and TRGJP2. TRGV11 is reported as an ORF; its role is uncertain. CDR3 size: 16 residues. V shed 6 bases and J 3 bases; nucleotides not matched to a gene: 10. CDR3 DNA sequence: TGTGCCTGCTGGATTGGAAAAATATGTAGTGATTGGATCAAGACGTTT. This codes for CACWIGKICSDWIKTF.

Comments on this clone: A much larger clone lies a single base off, so this may be a read error. The genes are TRGV2 and TRGJP1. This CDR3 is 17 amino acids long. Germline loops: CDR1 EGSNGY, CDR2 YDSYNSKV. The DNA for the CDR3 is TGTGCCGCCTGGGACGGGCGGCAAAATACCACTGGTTGGTTCAAGATATTT. Its translation: CAAWDGRQNTTGWFKIF.